These 8 T cell receptor beta chains share one sample of origin, sequenced in a study of blood T cell repertoires in COVID-19. Only in-frame clones appear in the TCRdb table, and some are missing; sequencing was by immunoSEQ multiplex PCR. Altogether about 130,000 clones are present, roughly 77% being singletons, with the ten largest covering roughly 5.1%. Sequenced: peripheral blood. These receptors all stem from a woman in her 70s with COVID-19, enrolled during active disease.

This chain uses TRBV2 with TRBJ2-3; 8 bases align to TRBD2. The CDR3 extends over 16 amino acids. Germline assignment: CDR1 SNHLY and CDR2 FYNNEI. V lost 4 bases and J lost 5; bases outside the gene matches: 11. This CDR3 reads CASSAERGTLGDTQYF. The DNA of the CDR3 is TGTGCCAGCAGTGCCGAGCGGGGGACCTTGGGAGATACGCAGTATTTT.

The chain carries TRBV5-5 and TRBJ1-1; tentatively, D is TRBD1 (6 bases). The CDR3 has 15 residues. V was cut by 0 bases and J by 4 bases, with 13 bases left in between. Germline V gene sequence: CDR1 SGHKS, CDR2 YYEKEE (reference sequence). In nucleotides, the CDR3 is TGTGCCAGCAGCTTGGAACAGGGATTGGGCACTGAAGCTTTCTTT. It translates to CASSLEQGLGTEAFF.

This clone occurred once. The chain has TRBV29-1 and TRBJ1-1; D gene unclear. Trimming cost V 7 bases and J 1 base, with 13 bases left between them. The germline V gene has CDR1 SQVTM and CDR2 ANQGSEA. This CDR3 comprises 13 residues. This CDR3 is CSGTVGRNTEAFF. DNA for the CDR3: TGCAGCGGTACAGTGGGTCGGAACACTGAAGCTTTCTTT. Combining the CDR3 with reference TRBV29-1 and TRBJ1-1 gives the whole variable domain SAVISQKPSRDICQRGTSLTIQCQVDSQVTMMFWYRQQPGQSLTLIATANQGSEATYESGFVIDKFPISRPNLTFSTLTVSNMSPEDSSIYLCSGTVGRNTEAFFGQGTRLTVV.

This chain uses TRBV19 with TRBJ1-4; TRBD1 is a possible D gene (5 bases). Per the germline V gene, CDR1 is LNHDA and CDR2 is SQIVND (reference sequence). The ends were cut back, 3 bases at V and 4 bases at J, with 18 bases in the middle. The CDR3 has 17 amino acids. The CDR3 protein is CASSILSGHFGNEKLFF. In DNA form, the CDR3 reads TGTGCCAGTAGTATTCTATCAGGACATTTCGGTAATGAAAAACTGTTTTTT.

The V call is TRBV5-1, the J call TRBJ2-7; tentative D call: TRBD2 (5 bases). The CDR3 runs to 15 residues. Germline CDR1 is SGHRS and CDR2 is YFSETQ. Deletions cut 4 bases from V and 2 bases from J, with 16 bases between. The chain's CDR3 is CASSLNAGVAYEQYF. The DNA of the CDR3 is TGCGCCAGCAGCCTAAACGCCGGGGTTGCCTACGAGCAGTACTTC.

The chain combines TRBV18 with TRBJ2-7; TRBD1 matches 9 bases. This CDR3 spans 14 amino acids. The V segment lost 4 bases and the J segment 1 base; nucleotides outside the gene matches: 2. Per the germline V gene, CDR1 is KGHSH and CDR2 is LQKENI. CDR3 residues: CASSQGQGSYEQYF. CDR3 DNA: TGTGCCAGCTCACAGGGACAGGGATCCTACGAGCAGTACTTC. Combining the CDR3 with reference TRBV18 and TRBJ2-7 gives the whole variable domain NAGVMQNPRHLVRRRGQEARLRCSPMKGHSHVYWYRQLPEEGLKFMVYLQKENIIDESGMPKERFSAEFPKEGPSILRIQQVVRGDSAAYFCASSQGQGSYEQYFGPGTRLTVT.

V and J are TRBV6-5 and TRBJ1-1; D perhaps matches TRBD1 (5 bases). The CDR3 has 14 amino acids. CDR1 and CDR2 from the germline V gene are MNHEY and SVGAGI. The V gene lost 2 bases and the J gene lost 5 bases, with 12 bases spanning the gap. The CDR3: CASSYETVGTEAFF. As DNA, the CDR3 is TGTGCCAGCAGTTACGAGACAGTTGGGACTGAAGCTTTCTTT.

The J gene is TRBJ2-3, the V gene TRBV7-6; possible D gene TRBD1, 5 bases. The V end lost 5 bases, the J end lost 3 bases, and 12 bases lay between the germline ends. The CDR3 spans 14 residues. Germline V lookup: CDR1 SGHVS, CDR2 FNYEAQ. CDR3 sequence reads: CASSPLDTTDTQYF. CDR3 coding DNA: TGTGCCAGCAGCCCGCTGGACACTACAGATACGCAGTATTTT.